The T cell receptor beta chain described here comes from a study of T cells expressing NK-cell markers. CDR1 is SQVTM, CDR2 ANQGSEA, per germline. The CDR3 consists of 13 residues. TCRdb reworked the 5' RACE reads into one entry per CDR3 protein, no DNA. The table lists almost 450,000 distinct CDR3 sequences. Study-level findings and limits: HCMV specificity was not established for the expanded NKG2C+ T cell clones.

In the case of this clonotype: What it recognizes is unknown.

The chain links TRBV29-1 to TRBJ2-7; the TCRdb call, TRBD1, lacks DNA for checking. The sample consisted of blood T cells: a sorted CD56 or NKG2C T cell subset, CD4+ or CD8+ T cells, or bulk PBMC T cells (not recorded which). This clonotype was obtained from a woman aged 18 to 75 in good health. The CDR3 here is CSVLYDRGREQYF.